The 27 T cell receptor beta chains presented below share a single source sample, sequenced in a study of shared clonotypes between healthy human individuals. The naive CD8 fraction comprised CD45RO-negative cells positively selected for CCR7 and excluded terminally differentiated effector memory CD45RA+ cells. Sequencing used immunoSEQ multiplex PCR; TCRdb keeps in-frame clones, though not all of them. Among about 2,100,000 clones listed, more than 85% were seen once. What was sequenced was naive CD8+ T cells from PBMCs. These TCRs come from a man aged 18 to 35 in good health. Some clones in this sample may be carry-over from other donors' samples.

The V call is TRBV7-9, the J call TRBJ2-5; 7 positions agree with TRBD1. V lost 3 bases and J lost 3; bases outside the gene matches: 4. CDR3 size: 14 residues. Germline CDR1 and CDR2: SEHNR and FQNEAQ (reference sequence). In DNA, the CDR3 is TGTGCCAGCAGCTTCGGGACAGATGAAGAGACCCAGTACTTC. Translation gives CASSFGTDEETQYF.

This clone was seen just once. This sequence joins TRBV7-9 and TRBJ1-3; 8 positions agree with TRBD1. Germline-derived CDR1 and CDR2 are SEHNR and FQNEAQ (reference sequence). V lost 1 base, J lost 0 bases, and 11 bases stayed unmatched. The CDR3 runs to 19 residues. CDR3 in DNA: TGTGCCAGCAGCTTAGGTGCAGGGGGCCCGTTTAGCTCTGGAAACACCATATATTTT. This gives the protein CASSLGAGGPFSSGNTIYF.

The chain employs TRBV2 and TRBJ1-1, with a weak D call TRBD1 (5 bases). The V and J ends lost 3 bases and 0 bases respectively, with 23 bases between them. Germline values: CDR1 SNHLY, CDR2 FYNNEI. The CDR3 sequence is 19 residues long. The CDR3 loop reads CASSERGRAWEGMNTEAFF. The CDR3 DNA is TGTGCCAGCAGTGAGAGGGGCAGGGCTTGGGAGGGTATGAACACTGAAGCTTTCTTT.

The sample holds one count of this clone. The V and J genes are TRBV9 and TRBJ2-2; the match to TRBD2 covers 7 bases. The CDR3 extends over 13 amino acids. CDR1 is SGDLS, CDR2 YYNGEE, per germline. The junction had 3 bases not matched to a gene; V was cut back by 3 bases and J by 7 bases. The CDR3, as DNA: TGTGCCAGCAGCGAGAGGGAGGGCGGGGAGCTGTTTTTT. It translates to CASSEREGGELFF.

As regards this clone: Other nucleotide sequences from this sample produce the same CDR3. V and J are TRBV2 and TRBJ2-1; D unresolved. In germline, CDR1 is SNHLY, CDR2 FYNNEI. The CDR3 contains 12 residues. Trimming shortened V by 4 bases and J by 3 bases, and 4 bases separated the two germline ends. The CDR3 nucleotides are TGTGCCAGCAGTGGGGGCTACAATGAGCAGTTCTTC. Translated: CASSGGYNEQFF.

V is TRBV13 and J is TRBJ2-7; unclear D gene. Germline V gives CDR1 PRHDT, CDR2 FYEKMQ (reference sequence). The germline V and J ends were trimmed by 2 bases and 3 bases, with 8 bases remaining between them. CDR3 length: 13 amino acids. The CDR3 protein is CASSLRESYEQYF. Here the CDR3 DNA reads TGTGCCAGCAGCTTAAGGGAAAGCTACGAGCAGTACTTC.

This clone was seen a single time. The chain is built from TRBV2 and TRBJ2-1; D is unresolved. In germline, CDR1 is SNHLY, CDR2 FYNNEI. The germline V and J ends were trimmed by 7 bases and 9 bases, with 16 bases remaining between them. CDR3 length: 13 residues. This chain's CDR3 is CASKRGLSSEQFF. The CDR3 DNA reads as TGTGCCAGCAAACGAGGTCTGTCGTCTGAGCAGTTCTTC.

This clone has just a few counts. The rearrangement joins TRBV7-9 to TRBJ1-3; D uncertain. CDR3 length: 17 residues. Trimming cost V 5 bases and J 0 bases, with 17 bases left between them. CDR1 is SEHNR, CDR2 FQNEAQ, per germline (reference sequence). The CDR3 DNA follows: TGTGCCAGCAGCCCGCAGCAGACACCCAGCTCTGGAAACACCATATATTTT. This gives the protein CASSPQQTPSSGNTIYF.

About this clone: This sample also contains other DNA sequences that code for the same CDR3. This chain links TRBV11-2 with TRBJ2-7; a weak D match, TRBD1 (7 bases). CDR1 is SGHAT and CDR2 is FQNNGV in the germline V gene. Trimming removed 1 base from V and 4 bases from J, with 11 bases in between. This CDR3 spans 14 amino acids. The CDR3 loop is CASSLGQGGYEQYF. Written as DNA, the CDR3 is TGTGCCAGCAGCTTAGGCCAGGGGGGTTACGAGCAGTACTTC.

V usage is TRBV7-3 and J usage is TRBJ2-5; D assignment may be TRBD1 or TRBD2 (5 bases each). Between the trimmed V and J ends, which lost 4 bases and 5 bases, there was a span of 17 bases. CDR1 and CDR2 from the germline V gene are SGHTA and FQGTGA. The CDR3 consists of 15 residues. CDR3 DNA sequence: TGTGCCAGCAGCTCCGGGGACGTTCGGGTGGAGACCCAGTACTTC. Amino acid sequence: CASSSGDVRVETQYF.

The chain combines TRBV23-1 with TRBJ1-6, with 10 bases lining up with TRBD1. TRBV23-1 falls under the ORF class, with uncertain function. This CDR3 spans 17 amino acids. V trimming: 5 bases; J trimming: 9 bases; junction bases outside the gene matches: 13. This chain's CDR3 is CASSNRTDRGEGSPLHF. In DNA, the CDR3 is TGCGCCAGCAGTAACCGGACGGACAGGGGGGAGGGTTCACCCCTCCACTTT.

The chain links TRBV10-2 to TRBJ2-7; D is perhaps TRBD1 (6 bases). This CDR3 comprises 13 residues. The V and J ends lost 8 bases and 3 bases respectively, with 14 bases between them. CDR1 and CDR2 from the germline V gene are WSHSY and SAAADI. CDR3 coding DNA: TGCGCCAGCCGTCTTGAGGGGGACTACGAGCAGTACTTC. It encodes CASRLEGDYEQYF.

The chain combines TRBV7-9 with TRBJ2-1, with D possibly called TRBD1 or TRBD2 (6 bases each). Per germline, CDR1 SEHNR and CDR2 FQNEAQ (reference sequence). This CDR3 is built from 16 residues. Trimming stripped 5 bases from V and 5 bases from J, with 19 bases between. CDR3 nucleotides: TGTGCCAGCAGCGGAGGTGGCGGGGACACGGACAATGAGCAGTTCTTC. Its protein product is CASSGGGGDTDNEQFF. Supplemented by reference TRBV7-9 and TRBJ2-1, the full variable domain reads DTGVSQNPRHKITKRGQNVTFRCDPISEHNRLYWYRQTLGQGPEFLTYFQNEAQLEKSRLLSDRFSAERPKGSFSTLEIQRTEQGDSAMYLCASSGGGGDTDNEQFFGPGTRLTVL.

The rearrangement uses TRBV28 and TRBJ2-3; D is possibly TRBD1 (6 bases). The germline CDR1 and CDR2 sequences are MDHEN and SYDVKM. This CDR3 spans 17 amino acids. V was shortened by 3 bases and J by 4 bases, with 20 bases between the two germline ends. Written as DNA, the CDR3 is TGTGCCAGCAGTTTGCCGACTGCGGCAGGGGCTGCAGATACGCAGTATTTT. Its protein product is CASSLPTAAGAADTQYF.

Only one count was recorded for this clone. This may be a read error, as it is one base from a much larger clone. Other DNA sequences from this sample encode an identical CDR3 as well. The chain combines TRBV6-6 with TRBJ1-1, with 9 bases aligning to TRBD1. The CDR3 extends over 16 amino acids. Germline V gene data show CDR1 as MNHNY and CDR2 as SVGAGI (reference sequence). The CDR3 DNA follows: TGTGCCAGCAGTCATGGGACAGGGATAACGAACACTGAAGCCTTCTTT. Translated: CASSHGTGITNTEAFF.

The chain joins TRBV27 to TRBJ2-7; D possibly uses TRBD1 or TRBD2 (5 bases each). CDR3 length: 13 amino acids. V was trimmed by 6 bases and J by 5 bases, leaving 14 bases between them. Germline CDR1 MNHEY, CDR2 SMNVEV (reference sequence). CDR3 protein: CASSRDLHHEQYF. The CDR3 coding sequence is TGTGCCAGCAGCCGGGACCTCCACCACGAGCAGTACTTC.

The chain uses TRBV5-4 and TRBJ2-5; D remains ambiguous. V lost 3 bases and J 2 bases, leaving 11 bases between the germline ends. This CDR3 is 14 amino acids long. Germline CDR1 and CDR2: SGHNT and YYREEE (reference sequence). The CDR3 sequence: CASSSVDDQETQYF. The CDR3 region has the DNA TGTGCCAGCAGCTCGGTGGATGATCAAGAGACCCAGTACTTC.

CDR3 bases: TGTGCCAGCTCGCGGGTCGGGAACACTGAAGCTTTCTTT. Its translation is CASSRVGNTEAFF. The rearrangement uses TRBV6-5 and TRBJ1-1; D is undetermined. Germline loops: CDR1 MNHEY, CDR2 SVGAGI. This CDR3 has 13 amino acids. Trimming took off 8 bases at V and 1 base at J, with 11 bases between the two ends.

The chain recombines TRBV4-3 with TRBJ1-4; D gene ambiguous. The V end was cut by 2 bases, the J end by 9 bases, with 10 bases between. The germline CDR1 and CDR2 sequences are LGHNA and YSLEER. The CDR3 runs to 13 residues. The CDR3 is CASSQLGRQKLFF. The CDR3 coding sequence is TGCGCCAGCAGCCAACTGGGCCGGCAAAAACTGTTTTTT.

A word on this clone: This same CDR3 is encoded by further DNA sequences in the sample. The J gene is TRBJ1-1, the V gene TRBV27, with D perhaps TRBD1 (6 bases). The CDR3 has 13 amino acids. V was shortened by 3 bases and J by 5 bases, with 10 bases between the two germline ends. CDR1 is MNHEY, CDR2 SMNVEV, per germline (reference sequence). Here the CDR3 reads CASSFGGGTEAFF. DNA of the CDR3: TGTGCCAGCAGTTTTGGGGGCGGAACTGAAGCTTTCTTT.

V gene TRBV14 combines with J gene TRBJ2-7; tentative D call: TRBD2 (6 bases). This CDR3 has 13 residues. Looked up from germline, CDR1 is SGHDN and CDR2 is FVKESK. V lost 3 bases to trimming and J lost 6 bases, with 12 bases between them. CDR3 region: CASSHLLAGEQYF. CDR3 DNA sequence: TGTGCCAGCAGCCATTTACTAGCTGGCGAGCAGTACTTC. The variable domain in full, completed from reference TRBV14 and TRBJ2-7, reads EAGVTQFPSHSVIEKGQTVTLRCDPISGHDNLYWYRRVMGKEIKFLLHFVKESKQDESGMPNNRFLAERTGGTYSTLKVQPAELEDSGVYFCASSHLLAGEQYFGPGTRLTVT.

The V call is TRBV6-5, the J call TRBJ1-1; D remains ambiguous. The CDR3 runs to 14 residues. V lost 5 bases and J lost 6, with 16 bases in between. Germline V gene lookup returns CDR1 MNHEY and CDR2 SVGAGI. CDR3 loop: CASSPERGAAEAFF. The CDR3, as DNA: TGTGCCAGCAGTCCGGAGCGGGGAGCGGCTGAAGCTTTCTTT.

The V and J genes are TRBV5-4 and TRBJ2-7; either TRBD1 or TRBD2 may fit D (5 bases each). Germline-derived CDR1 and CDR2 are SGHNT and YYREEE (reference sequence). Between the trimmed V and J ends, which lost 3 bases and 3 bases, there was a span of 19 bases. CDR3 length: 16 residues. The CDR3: CASSSFRESSVYEQYF. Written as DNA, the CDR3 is TGTGCCAGCAGCTCCTTCAGGGAGTCGAGCGTCTACGAGCAGTACTTC.

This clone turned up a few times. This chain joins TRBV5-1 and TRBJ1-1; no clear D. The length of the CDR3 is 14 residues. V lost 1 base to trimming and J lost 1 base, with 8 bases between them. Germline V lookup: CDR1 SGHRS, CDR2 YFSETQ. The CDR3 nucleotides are TGCGCCAGCAGCTTGTCCAGTCCGAACACTGAAGCTTTCTTT. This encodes CASSLSSPNTEAFF.

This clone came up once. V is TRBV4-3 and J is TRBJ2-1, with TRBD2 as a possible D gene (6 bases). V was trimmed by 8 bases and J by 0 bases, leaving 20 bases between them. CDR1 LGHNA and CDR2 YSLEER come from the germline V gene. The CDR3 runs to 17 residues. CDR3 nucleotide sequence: TGCGCCAGCGAACCGACCTTAGCGGTCATCTCCTACAATGAGCAGTTCTTC. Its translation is CASEPTLAVISYNEQFF.

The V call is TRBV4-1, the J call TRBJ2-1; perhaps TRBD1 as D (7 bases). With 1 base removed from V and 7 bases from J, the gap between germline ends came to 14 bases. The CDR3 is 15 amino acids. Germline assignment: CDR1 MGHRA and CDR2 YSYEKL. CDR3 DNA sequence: TGCGCCAGCAGCCAAGGACAGGGACTTGGGAATGAGCAGTTCTTC. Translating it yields CASSQGQGLGNEQFF.

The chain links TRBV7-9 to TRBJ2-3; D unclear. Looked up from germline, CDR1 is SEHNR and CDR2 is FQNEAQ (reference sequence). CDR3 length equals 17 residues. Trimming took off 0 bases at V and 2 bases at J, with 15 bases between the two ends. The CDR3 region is CASSLAQALTHTDTQYF. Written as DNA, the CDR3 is TGTGCCAGCAGCTTAGCGCAGGCCCTAACTCACACAGATACGCAGTATTTT.